These T cell receptor beta chains were read from a single sample in a study of T cell repertoires in cytomegalovirus infection. TCRdb called the reads again in MiXCR, with one record for every CDR3 protein. The repertoire consists of tens of thousands of distinct CDR3 sequences, with 15% to 25% occurring once and the leading ten covering around 60%. These TCRs' antigens remain unknown. Sequenced material: CD8+ T cells from cultured PBMCs, taken from culture after CMV antigen stimulation. All receptors come from a human donor in good health (CMV status not recorded). Some clones in this sample may be carry-over from other donors' samples. The CDR3 runs from the conserved cysteine through the conserved F or W. The order of the fields is V gene, D gene, J gene, clone size, CDR3 protein, CDR3 DNA. A D gene is named only where the DNA matches it firmly. Not every row has a clone size; where given, it reads once, few, many or a size class.

TRBV7-2,.,TRBJ2-7,.,CASSPIGGVDSYEQYF,TGTGCCAGCAGCCCTATCGGCGGGGTCGACTCCTACGAGCAGTACTTC
TRBV7-9,.,TRBJ2-1,.,CASSLREVGVQERANEQFF,TGTGCCAGCAGCTTAAGGGAGGTTGGGGTACAGGAAAGGGCCAATGAGCAGTTCTTC
TRBV4-1,.,TRBJ1-2,.,CASAGVALDGYTF,TGCGCCAGCGCCGGGGTGGCACTGGATGGCTACACCTTC
TRBV6-5,TRBD1,TRBJ1-1,few,CASSITGGKVNTEAFF,TGTGCCAGCAGTATCACAGGGGGCAAAGTGAACACTGAAGCTTTCTTT
TRBV25-1,.,TRBJ2-5,.,CASKDSQETQYF,TGTGCCAGCAAAGACAGCCAAGAGACCCAGTACTTC
TRBV7-6,.,TRBJ2-1,many,CASSLVEGEQFF,TGTGCCAGCAGCTTGGTAGAGGGTGAGCAGTTCTTC
TRBV7-6,.,TRBJ2-5,.,CASRVGPETQYF,TGTGCCAGCAGAGTGGGGCCGGAGACCCAGTACTTC
TRBV11-2,TRBD2,TRBJ2-1,.,CASSFLLAGLNEQFF,TGTGCCAGCAGCTTTCTACTAGCGGGTTTGAATGAGCAGTTCTTC
TRBV27,.,TRBJ2-7,.,CASSFSTGYEQYF,TGTGCCAGCAGTTTCAGCACAGGGTACGAGCAGTACTTC
TRBV7-2,TRBD2,TRBJ2-7,few,CASSPSRTDYSSGVFEQYF,TGTGCCAGCAGCCCCTCGCGTACAGACTATTCTAGCGGGGTCTTCGAGCAGTACTTC
TRBV6-2/TRBV6-3,.,TRBJ2-7,.,CASIPTGSTYEQYF,TGTGCCAGCATCCCGACCGGATCTACCTACGAGCAGTACTTC
TRBV10-3,TRBD2,TRBJ2-1,few,CAVQPSGSPDEQFF,TGTGCCGTACAGCCTAGCGGGAGTCCGGATGAGCAGTTCTTC
TRBV7-6,.,TRBJ1-1,.,CASSLDRNTEAFF,TGTGCCAGCAGCTTAGACAGAAACACTGAAGCTTTCTTT
TRBV27,.,TRBJ1-2,few,CASSTSGQLYGYTF,TGTGCCAGCAGTACCTCAGGACAGCTCTATGGCTACACCTTC
TRBV7-2,.,TRBJ1-3,.,CASSFSAGGAGNTIYF,TGTGCCAGCAGCTTTTCCGCCGGGGGGGCTGGAAACACCATATATTTT
TRBV6-2/TRBV6-3,.,TRBJ2-1,.,CASSYWNNEQFF,TGTGCCAGCAGTTACTGGAACAATGAGCAGTTCTTC
TRBV6-5,.,TRBJ2-5,.,CESSFGETQYF,TGTGAAAGCAGTTTCGGGGAGACCCAGTACTTC
TRBV7-2,.,TRBJ1-6,many,CASSFSGGNSPLHF,TGTGCCAGCAGCTTTTCAGGCGGTAATTCACCCCTCCACTTT
TRBV19,.,TRBJ1-1,.,CASRSNGGRGTEAFF,TGTGCCAGTAGATCCAACGGCGGGAGAGGGACTGAAGCTTTCTTT
TRBV6-1,.,TRBJ2-3,many,CASSELGGSTDTQYF,TGTGCCAGCAGTGAATTGGGGGGCAGCACAGATACGCAGTATTTT
TRBV7-9,.,TRBJ2-7,few,CASNPGTDSYEQYF,TGTGCCAGCAACCCCGGGACCGATTCCTACGAGCAGTACTTC
TRBV7-2,TRBD2,TRBJ2-7,few,CASSLGRTSGIEQYF,TGTGCCAGCAGCTTAGGCAGGACTAGCGGGATTGAGCAGTACTTC
TRBV12-3/TRBV12-4,TRBD1,TRBJ2-7,.,CASSPRTGGYEQYF,TGTGCCAGCAGTCCCCGGACAGGGGGGTACGAGCAGTACTTC
TRBV6-2/TRBV6-3,TRBD1,TRBJ2-7,.,CASSDLRAGGTDEQYF,TGTGCCAGCTCAGACCTGAGGGCAGGGGGCACGGACGAGCAGTACTTC
TRBV11-2,TRBD2,TRBJ2-7,.,CASSLAPGLAGAGREQYF,TGTGCCAGCAGCTTAGCCCCCGGACTAGCGGGAGCCGGACGCGAGCAGTACTTC
TRBV6-5,TRBD2,TRBJ2-3,.,CASIRLAGVPDTQYF,TGTGCCAGCATTCGACTAGCGGGAGTTCCTGATACGCAGTATTTT
TRBV6-1,TRBD2,TRBJ2-1,few,CASSLSGDRGEQFF,TGTGCCAGCAGTCTCAGCGGGGATCGGGGTGAGCAGTTCTTC
TRBV7-9,.,TRBJ2-1,.,CASSWVQGPGTSSYNEQFF,TGTGCCAGCAGCTGGGTACAGGGGCCGGGGACTAGCTCCTACAATGAGCAGTTCTTC
TRBV7-2,.,TRBJ1-2,few,CASSSRGRADYGYTF,TGTGCCAGCAGCTCCCGAGGTAGGGCCGACTATGGCTACACCTTC
TRBV12-3/TRBV12-4,TRBD1,TRBJ1-1,.,CASSFTGTVNTEAFF,TGTGCCAGCAGTTTCACCGGGACAGTGAACACTGAAGCTTTCTTT
TRBV12-3/TRBV12-4,.,TRBJ1-1,few,CASSLGGNEAFF,TGTGCCAGCAGTTTGGGGGGTAATGAAGCTTTCTTT
TRBV12-3/TRBV12-4,TRBD1,TRBJ1-5,.,CASRPTGSGQPQHF,TGTGCCAGCAGACCGACAGGGTCGGGGCAGCCCCAGCATTTT
TRBV7-2,.,TRBJ1-5,few,CASSPRLEPQHF,TGTGCCAGCAGCCCCCGACTAGAGCCCCAGCATTTT
TRBV7-2,.,TRBJ1-2,many,CASSLDGLYGYTF,TGTGCCAGCAGTCTCGACGGTCTCTATGGCTACACCTTC
TRBV7-2,TRBD2,TRBJ2-7,many,CASSMGRGAPNYEQYF,TGTGCCAGCAGTATGGGGAGGGGAGCGCCTAACTACGAGCAGTACTTC
TRBV7-2,.,TRBJ1-5,few,CASSLRDPHQPQHF,TGTGCCAGCAGCCTCAGGGACCCACATCAGCCCCAGCATTTT
TRBV20-1,.,TRBJ2-7,many,CSAKGRRDWYEQYF,TGCAGTGCTAAGGGCCGCAGGGATTGGTACGAGCAGTACTTC
TRBV7-6,TRBD2,TRBJ2-1,.,CASSPSSGGRNEQFF,TGTGCCAGCAGCCCTTCTAGCGGGGGTCGCAATGAGCAGTTCTTC
TRBV4-3,TRBD1,TRBJ2-7,.,CASSLRGQGYEQYF,TGCGCCAGCAGCCTAAGGGGACAGGGATACGAGCAGTACTTC
TRBV7-9,.,TRBJ1-2,.,CASSLVQTPLYGYTF,TGTGCCAGCAGCTTAGTCCAAACCCCCCTATATGGCTACACCTTC
TRBV7-6,.,TRBJ1-1,.,CASSLLGSEAFF,TGTGCCAGCAGCTTATTAGGGTCTGAAGCTTTCTTT
TRBV6-2/TRBV6-3,.,TRBJ2-7,few,CASSYGQRTYEQYF,TGTGCCAGCAGTTACGGGCAGAGAACCTACGAGCAGTACTTC
TRBV7-3,TRBD2,TRBJ2-3,.,CASSPGGGTDTQYF,TGTGCCAGCAGCCCCGGGGGGGGCACAGATACGCAGTATTTT
TRBV19,TRBD1,TRBJ1-5,.,CASSPAGTGVAVVQPQHF,TGTGCCAGTAGTCCCGCCGGGACAGGGGTCGCGGTAGTTCAGCCCCAGCATTTT
TRBV6-2/TRBV6-3,.,TRBJ1-1,.,CASGDWGLVNTEAFF,TGTGCCAGCGGGGACTGGGGGCTAGTGAACACTGAAGCTTTCTTT
TRBV7-2,.,TRBJ2-7,.,CASSSVDSPFYEQYF,TGTGCCAGCAGCTCCGTAGACAGTCCCTTCTACGAGCAGTACTTC
TRBV7-2,.,TRBJ2-5,few,CASSFSLQAGETQYF,TGTGCCAGCAGCTTTTCCCTACAGGCTGGGGAGACCCAGTACTTC
TRBV11-2,.,TRBJ2-5,.,CASSLQWALKAETQYF,TGTGCCAGCAGCTTACAGTGGGCACTTAAGGCGGAGACCCAGTACTTC
TRBV7-3,.,TRBJ2-3,once,CASSSPGRDTDTQYF,TGTGCCAGCAGCTCTCCGGGACGGGACACAGATACGCAGTATTTT
TRBV7-8,TRBD2,TRBJ2-1,.,CASSLGTSGSLRNNEQFF,TGTGCCAGCAGCTTAGGGACTAGCGGGAGCCTAAGGAACAATGAGCAGTTCTTC
TRBV27,.,TRBJ2-7,.,CASSTSRGEQYF,TGTGCCAGCAGTACCTCGAGGGGCGAGCAGTACTTC
TRBV3-1,TRBD2,TRBJ2-2,.,CASSQVRLAGNTGELFF,TGTGCCAGCAGCCAAGTTAGACTAGCGGGGAACACCGGGGAGCTGTTTTTT
TRBV6-2/TRBV6-3,.,TRBJ2-1,few,CATCVGAPAYNEQFF,TGTGCCACCTGTGTCGGAGCGCCCGCCTACAATGAGCAGTTCTTC
TRBV6-5,TRBD2,TRBJ2-3,.,CASSYKGLAEIGTDTQYF,TGTGCCAGCAGTTACAAGGGACTAGCGGAAATAGGCACAGATACGCAGTATTTT
TRBV7-8,TRBD2,TRBJ2-1,few,CASSRSSGRSEQFF,TGTGCCAGCAGCCGAAGTAGCGGGAGGAGTGAGCAGTTCTTC
TRBV7-9,.,TRBJ2-7,.,CASSFIVGFEQYF,TGTGCCAGCAGCTTTATCGTCGGGTTCGAGCAGTACTTC